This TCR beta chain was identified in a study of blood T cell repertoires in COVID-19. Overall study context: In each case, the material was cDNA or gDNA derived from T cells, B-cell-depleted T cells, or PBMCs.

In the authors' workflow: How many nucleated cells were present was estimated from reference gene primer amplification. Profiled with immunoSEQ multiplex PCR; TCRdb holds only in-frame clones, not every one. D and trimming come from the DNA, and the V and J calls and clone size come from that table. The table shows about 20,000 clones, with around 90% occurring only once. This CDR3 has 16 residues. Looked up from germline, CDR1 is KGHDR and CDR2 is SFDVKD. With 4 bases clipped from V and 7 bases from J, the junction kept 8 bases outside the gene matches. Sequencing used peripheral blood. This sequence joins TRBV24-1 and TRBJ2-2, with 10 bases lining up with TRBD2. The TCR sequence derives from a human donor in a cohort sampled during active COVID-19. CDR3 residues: CATSDPIAGGHGELFF. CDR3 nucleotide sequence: TGTGCCACCAGTGACCCCATAGCGGGAGGTCACGGGGAGCTGTTTTTT.